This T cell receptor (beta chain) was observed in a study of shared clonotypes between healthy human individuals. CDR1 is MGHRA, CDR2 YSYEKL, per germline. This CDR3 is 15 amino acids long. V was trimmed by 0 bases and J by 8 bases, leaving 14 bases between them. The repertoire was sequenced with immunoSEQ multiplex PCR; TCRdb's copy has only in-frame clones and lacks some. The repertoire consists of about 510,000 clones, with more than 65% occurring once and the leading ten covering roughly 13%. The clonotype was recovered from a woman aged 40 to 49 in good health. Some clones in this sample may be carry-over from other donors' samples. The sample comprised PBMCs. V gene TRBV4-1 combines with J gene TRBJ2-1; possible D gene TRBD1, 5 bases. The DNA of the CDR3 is TGCGCCAGCAGCCAAGATGGGCCCTGGGGCGATGAGCAGTTCTTC. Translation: CASSQDGPWGDEQFF.